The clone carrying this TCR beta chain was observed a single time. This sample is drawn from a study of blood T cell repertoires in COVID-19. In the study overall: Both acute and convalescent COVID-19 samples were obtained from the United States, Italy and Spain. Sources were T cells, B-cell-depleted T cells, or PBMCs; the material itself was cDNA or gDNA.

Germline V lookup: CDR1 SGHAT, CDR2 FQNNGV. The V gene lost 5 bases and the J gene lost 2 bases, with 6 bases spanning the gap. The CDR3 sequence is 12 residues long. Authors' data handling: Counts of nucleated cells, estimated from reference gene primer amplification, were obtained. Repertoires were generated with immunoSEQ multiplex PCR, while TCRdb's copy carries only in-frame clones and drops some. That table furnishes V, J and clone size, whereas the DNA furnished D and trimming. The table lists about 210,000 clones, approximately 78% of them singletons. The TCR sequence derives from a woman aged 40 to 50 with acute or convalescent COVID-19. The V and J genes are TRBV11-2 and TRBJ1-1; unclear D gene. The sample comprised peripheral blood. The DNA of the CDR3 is TGTGCCAGCAGCCGTGTAAACACTGAAGCTTTCTTT. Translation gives CASSRVNTEAFF.